This section outlines one T cell receptor (beta chain) sequence together with its context. What it binds is unknown. This sample was taken from a study of Ad26.COV2.S vaccination and SARS-CoV-2 variants. Study background: Recipients of Ad26.COV2.S got it intramuscularly, once or twice 56 days apart.

The treatment denotes: some 20 received Ad26.COV2.S at low or high dose, single or two shots; 5 received placebo; per-sample allocation not given. Sampling happened 63 days after the first vaccine or placebo injection. This Boston cohort included adults aged 18-55 years. The study's findings and limits: Vaccine recipients surpassed placebo recipients in spike-specific TCR breadth.

The assay was immunoSEQ multiplex PCR, and TCRdb's table has in-frame clones only and misses some. This sample has about 420,000 clones, with around 87% found just once. This CDR3 spans 14 amino acids. Trimming removed 3 bases from V and 5 bases from J; junction bases left unmatched: 5. Germline CDR1 LGHNA, CDR2 YSLEER. The sample was peripheral blood, taken in a trial of Ad26.COV2.S vaccine versus placebo. J is TRBJ2-7 and V is TRBV4-3, with 9 nucleotides matching TRBD1. The receptor was isolated from a person between 18 and 65 years old who received the Ad26.COV2.S COVID-19 vaccine or a placebo. CDR3 in DNA: TGCGCCAGCAGCCAGGACAGGGGCGGAAACGAGCAGTACTTC. It is translated as CASSQDRGGNEQYF.